This TCR beta chain was sequenced in a study of CD8 T cells in ankylosing spondylitis. Findings and caveats of the study: A TCR beta motif made of fewer than 10 highly homologous variants seemed typical of ankylosing spondylitis blood. Disease-linked clones reportedly concentrated significantly in matched ankylosing spondylitis synovial fluid. Earlier reports found some motif variants in synovial fluid and blood in reactive arthritis.

The CDR3 loop spans 16 amino acids. Looked up from germline, CDR1 is LNHDA and CDR2 is SQIVND (reference sequence). The V gene lost 7 bases and the J gene lost 2 bases, with 20 bases spanning the gap. The table lists this clonotype with a few counts. Its antigen is unidentified. Using quantitative 5'-RACE with molecular barcodes, the authors made TCR beta libraries. Using its own MiXCR run on the 5' RACE reads, TCRdb lists one record per CDR3 protein. The sample includes 450,000 or so distinct CDR3 sequences, 26% seen only once; the top ten take approximately 1%. This TCR was sampled from a male donor with ankylosing spondylitis. The rearrangement uses TRBV19 and TRBJ1-2; no definite D call. The sequenced sample consisted of blood, either unsorted or a sorted T cell fraction (not recorded which). CDR3 protein: CASNTGRVAPNYGYTF. In DNA form, the CDR3 reads TGTGCCAGTAACACCGGGCGGGTGGCCCCCAACTATGGCTACACCTTC.